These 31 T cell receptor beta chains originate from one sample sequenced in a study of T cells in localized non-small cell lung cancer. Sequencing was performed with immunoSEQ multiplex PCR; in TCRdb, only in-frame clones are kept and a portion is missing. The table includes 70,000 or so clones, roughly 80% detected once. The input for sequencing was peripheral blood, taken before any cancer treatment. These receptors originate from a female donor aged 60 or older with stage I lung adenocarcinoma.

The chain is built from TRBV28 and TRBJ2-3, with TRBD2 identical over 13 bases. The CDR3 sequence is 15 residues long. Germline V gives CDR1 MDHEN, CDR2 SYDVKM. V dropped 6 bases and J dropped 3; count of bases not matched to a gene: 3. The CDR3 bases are TGTGCCAGCAGCACTAGCGGGAGGGGTACAGATACGCAGTATTTT. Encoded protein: CASSTSGRGTDTQYF.

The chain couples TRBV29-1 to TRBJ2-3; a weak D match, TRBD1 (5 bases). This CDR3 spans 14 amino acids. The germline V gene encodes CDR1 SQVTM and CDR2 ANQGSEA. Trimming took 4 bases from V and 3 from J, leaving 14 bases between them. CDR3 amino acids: CSVVGRGQTDTQYF. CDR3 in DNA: TGCAGCGTTGTTGGTAGGGGCCAGACAGATACGCAGTATTTT.

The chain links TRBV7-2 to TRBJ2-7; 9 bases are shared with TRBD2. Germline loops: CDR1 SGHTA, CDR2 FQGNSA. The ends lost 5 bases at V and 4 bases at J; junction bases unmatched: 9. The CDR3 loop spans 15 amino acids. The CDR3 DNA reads TGTGCCAGCAGCGTCTCATTAGCGGGAGAATACGAGCAGTACTTC. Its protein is CASSVSLAGEYEQYF. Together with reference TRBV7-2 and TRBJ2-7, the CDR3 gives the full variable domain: GAGVSQSPSNKVTEKGKDVELRCDPISGHTALYWYRQSLGQGLEFLIYFQGNSAPDKSGLPSDRFSAERTGGSVSTLTIQRTQQEDSAVYLCASSVSLAGEYEQYFGPGTRLTVT.

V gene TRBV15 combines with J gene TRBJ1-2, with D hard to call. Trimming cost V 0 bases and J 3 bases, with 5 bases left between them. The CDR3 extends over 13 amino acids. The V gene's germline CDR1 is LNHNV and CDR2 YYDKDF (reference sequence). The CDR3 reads CATSRDRDYGYTF. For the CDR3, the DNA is TGTGCCACCAGCAGAGACCGGGACTATGGCTACACCTTC.

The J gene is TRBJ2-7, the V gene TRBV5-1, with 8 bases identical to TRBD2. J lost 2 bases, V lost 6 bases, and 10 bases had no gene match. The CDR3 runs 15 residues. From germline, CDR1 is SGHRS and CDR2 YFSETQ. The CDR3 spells CASTREGSQTYEQYF. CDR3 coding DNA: TGCGCCAGCACCCGGGAGGGCTCCCAGACCTACGAGCAGTACTTC.

Here the CDR3 DNA reads TGTGCCAGCAGCGTTAGCGGGGCCCACCCTAGCACAGATACGCAGTATTTT. Residues: CASSVSGAHPSTDTQYF. This chain connects TRBV9 to TRBJ2-3, with 8 nucleotides matching TRBD2. The ends lost 2 bases at V and 0 bases at J; junction bases unmatched: 8. Germline assignment: CDR1 SGDLS and CDR2 YYNGEE. This CDR3 is built from 17 residues.

CDR3 sequence (DNA): TGTGCCAGCAGTTCCCCGGGGGCAACATCCTACGAGCAGTACTTC. Protein sequence: CASSSPGATSYEQYF. The chain employs TRBV6-5 and TRBJ2-7; D is tentatively TRBD1 or TRBD2 (6 bases each). Trimming took 4 bases from V and 1 from J, leaving 14 bases between them. Germline assignment: CDR1 MNHEY and CDR2 SVGAGI. The CDR3 runs 15 residues.

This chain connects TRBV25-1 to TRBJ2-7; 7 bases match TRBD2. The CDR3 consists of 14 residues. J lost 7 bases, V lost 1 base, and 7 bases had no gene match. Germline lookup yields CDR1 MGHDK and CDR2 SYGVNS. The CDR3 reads CASSESHSGGEQYF. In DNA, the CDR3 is TGTGCCAGCAGTGAATCCCACTCCGGGGGGGAGCAGTACTTC.

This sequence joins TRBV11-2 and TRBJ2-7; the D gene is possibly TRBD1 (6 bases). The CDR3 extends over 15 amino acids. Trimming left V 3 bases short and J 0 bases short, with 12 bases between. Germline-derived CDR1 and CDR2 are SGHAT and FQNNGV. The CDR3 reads CASSLRTESSYEQYF. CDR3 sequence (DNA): TGTGCCAGCAGCTTGAGGACAGAGAGCTCCTACGAGCAGTACTTC.

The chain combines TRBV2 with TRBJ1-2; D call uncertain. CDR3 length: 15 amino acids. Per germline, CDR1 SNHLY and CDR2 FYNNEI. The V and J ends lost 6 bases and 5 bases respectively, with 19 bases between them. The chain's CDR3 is CASSKDALPGYGYTF. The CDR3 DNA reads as TGTGCCAGCAGCAAAGATGCCCTCCCTGGGTATGGCTACACCTTC. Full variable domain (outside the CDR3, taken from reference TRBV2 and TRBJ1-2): EPEVTQTPSHQVTQMGQEVILRCVPISNHLYFYWYRQILGQKVEFLVSFYNNEISEKSEIFDDQFSVERPDGSNFTLKIRSTKLEDSAMYFCASSKDALPGYGYTFGSGTRLTVV.

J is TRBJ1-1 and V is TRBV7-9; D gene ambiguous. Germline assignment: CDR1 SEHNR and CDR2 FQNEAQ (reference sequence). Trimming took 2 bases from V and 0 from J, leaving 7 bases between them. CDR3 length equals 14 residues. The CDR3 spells CASSLMEVNTEAFF. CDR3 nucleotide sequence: TGTGCCAGCAGCTTAATGGAGGTGAACACTGAAGCTTTCTTT.

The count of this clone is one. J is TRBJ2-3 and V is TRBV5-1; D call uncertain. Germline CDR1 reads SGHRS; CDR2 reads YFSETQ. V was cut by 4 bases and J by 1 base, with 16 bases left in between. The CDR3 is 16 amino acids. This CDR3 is CASSERQYRGTDTQYF. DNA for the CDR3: TGCGCCAGCAGCGAGAGACAATATAGGGGCACAGATACGCAGTATTTT. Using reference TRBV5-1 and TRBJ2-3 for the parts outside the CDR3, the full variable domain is KAGVTQTPRYLIKTRGQQVTLSCSPISGHRSVSWYQQTPGQGLQFLFEYFSETQRNKGNFPGRFSGRQFSNSRSEMNVSTLELGDSALYLCASSERQYRGTDTQYFGPGTRLTVL.

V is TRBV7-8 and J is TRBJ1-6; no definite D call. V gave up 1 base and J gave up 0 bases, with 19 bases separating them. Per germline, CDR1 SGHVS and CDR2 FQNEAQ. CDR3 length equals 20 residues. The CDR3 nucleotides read TGTGCCAGCAGCTTAGGATTTTTTGGGGTCGGGAGCTCCTATAATTCACCCCTCCACTTT. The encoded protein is CASSLGFFGVGSSYNSPLHF.

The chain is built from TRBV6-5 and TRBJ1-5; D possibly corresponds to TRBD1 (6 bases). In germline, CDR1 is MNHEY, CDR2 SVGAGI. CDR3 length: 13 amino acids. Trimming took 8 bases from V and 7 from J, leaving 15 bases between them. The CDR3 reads CASAGAHGQPQHF. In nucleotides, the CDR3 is TGTGCCAGCGCGGGGGCACACGGCCAGCCCCAGCATTTT.

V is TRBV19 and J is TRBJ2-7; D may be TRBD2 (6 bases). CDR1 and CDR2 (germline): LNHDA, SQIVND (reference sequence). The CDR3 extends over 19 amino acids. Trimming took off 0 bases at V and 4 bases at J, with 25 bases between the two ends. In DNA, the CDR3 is TGTGCCAGTAGTATAGAAAGGAGGGCCGGGGTTAAGATGCTTTACGAGCAGTACTTC. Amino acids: CASSIERRAGVKMLYEQYF.

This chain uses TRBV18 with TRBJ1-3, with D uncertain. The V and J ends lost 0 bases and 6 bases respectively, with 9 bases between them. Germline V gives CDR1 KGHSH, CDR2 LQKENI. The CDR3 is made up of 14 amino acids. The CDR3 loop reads CASSPPAGENTIYF. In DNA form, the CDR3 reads TGTGCCAGCTCACCACCGGCCGGTGAAAACACCATATATTTT.

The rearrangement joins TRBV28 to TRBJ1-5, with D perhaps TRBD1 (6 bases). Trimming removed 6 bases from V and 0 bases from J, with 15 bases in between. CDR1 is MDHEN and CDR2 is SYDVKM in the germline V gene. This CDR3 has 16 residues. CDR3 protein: CASRARQAYSNQPQHF. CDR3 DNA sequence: TGTGCCAGCAGGGCCAGACAGGCATATAGCAATCAGCCCCAGCATTTT.

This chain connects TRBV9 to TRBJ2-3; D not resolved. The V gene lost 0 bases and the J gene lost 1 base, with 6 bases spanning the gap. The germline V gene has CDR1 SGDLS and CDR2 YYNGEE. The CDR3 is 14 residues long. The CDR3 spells CASSVASRTDTQYF. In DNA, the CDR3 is TGTGCCAGCAGCGTAGCCTCCCGCACAGATACGCAGTATTTT.

CDR3: CASNPGQVGETQYF. Written as DNA, the CDR3 is TGTGCCAGCAACCCGGGACAGGTTGGTGAGACCCAGTACTTC. The V call is TRBV6-6, the J call TRBJ2-5; TRBD1 matches 8 bases. The CDR3 loop spans 14 amino acids. Losses at the gene ends were 7 bases for V and 5 bases for J; bases not matched to a gene: 9. CDR1 and CDR2 (germline): MNHNY, SVGAGI (reference sequence).

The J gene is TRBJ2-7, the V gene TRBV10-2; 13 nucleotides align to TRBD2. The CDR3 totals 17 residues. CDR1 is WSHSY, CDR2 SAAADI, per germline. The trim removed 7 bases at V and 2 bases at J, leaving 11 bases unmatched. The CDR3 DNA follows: TGCGCCAGCACCGGAACTAGCGGGGGGGGCGACCCCTACGAGCAGTACTTC. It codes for CASTGTSGGGDPYEQYF.

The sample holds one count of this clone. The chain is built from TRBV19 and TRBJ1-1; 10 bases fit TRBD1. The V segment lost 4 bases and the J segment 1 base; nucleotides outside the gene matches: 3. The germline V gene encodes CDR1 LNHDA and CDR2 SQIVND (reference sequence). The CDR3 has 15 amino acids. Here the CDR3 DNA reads TGTGCCAGTAGTACCCGACAGGGGGCGAACACTGAAGCTTTCTTT. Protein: CASSTRQGANTEAFF.

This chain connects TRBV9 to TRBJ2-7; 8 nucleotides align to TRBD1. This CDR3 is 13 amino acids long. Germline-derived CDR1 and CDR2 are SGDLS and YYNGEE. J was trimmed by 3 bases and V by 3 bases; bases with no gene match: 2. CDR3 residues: CASSDGTGYEQYF. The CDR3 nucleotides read TGTGCCAGCAGCGATGGGACAGGCTACGAGCAGTACTTC.

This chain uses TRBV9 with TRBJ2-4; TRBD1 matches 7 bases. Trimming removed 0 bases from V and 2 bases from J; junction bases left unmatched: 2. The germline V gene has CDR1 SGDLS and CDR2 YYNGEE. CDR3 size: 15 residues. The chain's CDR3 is CASSVGGGSKNIQYF. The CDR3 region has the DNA TGTGCCAGCAGCGTAGGAGGGGGCTCCAAAAACATTCAGTACTTC.

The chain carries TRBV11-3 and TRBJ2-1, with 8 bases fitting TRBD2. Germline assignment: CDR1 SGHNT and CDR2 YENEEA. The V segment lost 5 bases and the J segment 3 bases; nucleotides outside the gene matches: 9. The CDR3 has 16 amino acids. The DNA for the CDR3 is TGTGCCAGCAGCCCGCCGGGACTAGGAAACTACAATGAGCAGTTCTTC. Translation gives CASSPPGLGNYNEQFF.

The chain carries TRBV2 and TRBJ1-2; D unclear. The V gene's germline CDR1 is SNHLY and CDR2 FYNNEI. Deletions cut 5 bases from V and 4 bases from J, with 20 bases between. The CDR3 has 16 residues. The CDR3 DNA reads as TGTGCCAGCAGTTCCCTGCTGGTCTCACGGGGCTATGGCTACACCTTC. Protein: CASSSLLVSRGYGYTF.

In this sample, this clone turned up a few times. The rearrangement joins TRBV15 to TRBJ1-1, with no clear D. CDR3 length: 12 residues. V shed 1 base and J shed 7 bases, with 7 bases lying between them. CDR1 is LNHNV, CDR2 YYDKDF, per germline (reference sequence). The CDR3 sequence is CATSRGDGEAFF. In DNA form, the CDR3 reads TGTGCCACCAGCAGAGGAGACGGTGAAGCTTTCTTT.

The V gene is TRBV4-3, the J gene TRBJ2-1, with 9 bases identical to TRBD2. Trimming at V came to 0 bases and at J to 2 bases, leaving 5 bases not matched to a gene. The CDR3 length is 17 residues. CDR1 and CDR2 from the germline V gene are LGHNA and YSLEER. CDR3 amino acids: CASSQDGGRAPYNEQFF. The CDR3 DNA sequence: TGCGCCAGCAGCCAAGATGGCGGGAGGGCCCCCTACAATGAGCAGTTCTTC.

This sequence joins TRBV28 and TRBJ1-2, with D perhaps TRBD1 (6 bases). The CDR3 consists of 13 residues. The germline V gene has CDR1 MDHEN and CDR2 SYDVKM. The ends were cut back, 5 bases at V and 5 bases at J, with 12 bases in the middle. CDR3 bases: TGTGCCAGCAGTGACGGACAGCGGTATGGCTACACCTTC. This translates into CASSDGQRYGYTF.

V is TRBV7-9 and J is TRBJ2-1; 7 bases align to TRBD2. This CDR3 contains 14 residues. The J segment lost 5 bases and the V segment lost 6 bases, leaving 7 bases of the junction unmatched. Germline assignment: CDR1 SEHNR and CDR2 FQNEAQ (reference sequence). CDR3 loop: CASRSKAGNNEQFF. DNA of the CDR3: TGTGCCAGCAGGTCGAAAGCGGGGAACAATGAGCAGTTCTTC.

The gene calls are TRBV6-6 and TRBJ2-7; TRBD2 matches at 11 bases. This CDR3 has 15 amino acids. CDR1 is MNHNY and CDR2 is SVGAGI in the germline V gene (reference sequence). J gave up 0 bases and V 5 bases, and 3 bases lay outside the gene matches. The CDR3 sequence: CASSATSGDSYEQYF. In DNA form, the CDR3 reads TGTGCCAGCAGTGCGACTAGCGGGGACTCCTACGAGCAGTACTTC.

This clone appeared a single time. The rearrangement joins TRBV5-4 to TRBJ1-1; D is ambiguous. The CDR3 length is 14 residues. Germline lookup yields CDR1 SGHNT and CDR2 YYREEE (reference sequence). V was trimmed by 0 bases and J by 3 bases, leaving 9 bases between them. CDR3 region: CASSLGGKHTEAFF. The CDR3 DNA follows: TGTGCCAGCAGCTTGGGAGGGAAGCACACTGAAGCTTTCTTT.